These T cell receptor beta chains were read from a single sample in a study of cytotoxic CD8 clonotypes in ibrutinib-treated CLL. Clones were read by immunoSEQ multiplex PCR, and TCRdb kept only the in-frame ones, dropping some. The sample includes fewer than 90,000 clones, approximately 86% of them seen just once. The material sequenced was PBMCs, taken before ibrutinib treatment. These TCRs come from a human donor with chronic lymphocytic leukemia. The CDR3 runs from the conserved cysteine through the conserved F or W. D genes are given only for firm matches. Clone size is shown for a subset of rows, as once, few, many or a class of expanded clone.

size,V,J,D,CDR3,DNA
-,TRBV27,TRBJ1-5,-,CASSFRQGDQPQHF,TGTGCCAGCAGTTTTAGGCAGGGTGATCAGCCCCAGCATTTT
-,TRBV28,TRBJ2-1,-,CASSLQVYYNEQFF,TGTGCCAGCAGTTTACAGGTTTACTACAATGAGCAGTTCTTC
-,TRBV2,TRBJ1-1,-,CASTGNTEAFF,TGTGCCAGCACAGGGAACACTGAAGCTTTCTTT
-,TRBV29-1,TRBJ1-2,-,CSVEDGPDYTF,TGCAGCGTTGAAGACGGACCAGACTACACCTTC
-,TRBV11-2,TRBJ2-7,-,CASEIGPTAYEQYF,TGTGCCAGCGAGATCGGACCGACGGCCTACGAGCAGTACTTC
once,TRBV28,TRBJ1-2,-,CASSDQFGDVYGYTF,TGTGCCAGCAGCGACCAGTTCGGGGACGTCTATGGCTACACCTTC
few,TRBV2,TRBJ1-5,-,CASSARDPLNQPQHF,TGTGCCAGCAGCGCTCGGGACCCTCTAAATCAGCCCCAGCATTTT
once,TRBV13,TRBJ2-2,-,CASSPPSYSGASTGELFF,TGTGCCAGCAGCCCCCCATCTTATAGCGGAGCGTCCACCGGGGAGCTGTTTTTT
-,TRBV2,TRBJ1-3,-,CASSEPNREWGNTIYF,TGTGCCAGCAGTGAGCCGAATAGGGAATGGGGGAACACCATATATTTT
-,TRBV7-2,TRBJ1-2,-,CASSPHPQVNYGYTF,TGTGCCAGCAGCCCCCACCCCCAAGTTAACTATGGCTACACCTTC
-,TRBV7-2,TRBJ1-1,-,CASSLGRGGNREAFF,TGTGCCAGCAGCTTAGGTCGGGGAGGGAATCGTGAAGCTTTCTTT
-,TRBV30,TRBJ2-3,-,CAWSPGSSTDTQYF,TGTGCCTGGAGTCCAGGGTCTAGCACAGATACGCAGTATTTT
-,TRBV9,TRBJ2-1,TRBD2,CASSASPGTSGGPGVF,TGTGCCAGCAGCGCCTCCCCCGGGACTAGCGGGGGCCCAGGGGTCTTC
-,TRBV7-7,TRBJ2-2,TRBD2,CASSSQTSGTLMAGELFF,TGTGCTAGCAGCTCCCAGACTAGCGGGACCTTAATGGCCGGGGAGCTGTTTTTT
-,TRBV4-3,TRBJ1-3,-,CASSQDVGGVGNTIYF,TGCGCCAGCAGCCAAGATGTGGGGGGCGTAGGAAACACCATATATTTT
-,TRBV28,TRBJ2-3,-,CASMEFSDTQYF,TGTGCCAGCATGGAGTTTTCAGATACGCAGTATTTT
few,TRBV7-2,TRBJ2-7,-,CASSRDGKSYEQYF,TGTGCCAGCAGCAGGGACGGGAAATCCTACGAGCAGTACTTC
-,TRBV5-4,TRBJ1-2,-,CASSWGKGYTF,TGTGCCAGCAGCTGGGGGAAAGGCTACACCTTC
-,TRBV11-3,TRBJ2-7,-,CASSPGDTYEQYF,TGTGCCAGCAGCCCAGGGGATACCTACGAGCAGTACTTC
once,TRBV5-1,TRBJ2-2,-,CASSLAHASGTGELFF,TGCGCCAGCAGCTTGGCCCATGCCTCGGGGACCGGGGAGCTGTTTTTT
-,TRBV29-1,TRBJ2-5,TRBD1,CSGNRGRETQYF,TGCAGCGGTAACAGGGGGCGAGAGACCCAGTACTTC
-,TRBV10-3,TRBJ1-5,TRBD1,CATGQGMDQPQHF,TGTGCCACGGGACAGGGGATGGATCAGCCCCAGCATTTT
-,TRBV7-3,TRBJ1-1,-,CASSFTENTEAFF,TGTGCCAGCAGCTTTACAGAGAACACTGAAGCTTTCTTT
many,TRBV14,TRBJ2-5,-,CASSQFYSGGGETQYF,TGTGCCAGCAGCCAATTCTACTCTGGGGGTGGAGAGACCCAGTACTTC
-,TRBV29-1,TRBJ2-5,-,CSVEGLRKETQYF,TGCAGCGTTGAAGGACTCCGCAAAGAGACCCAGTACTTC
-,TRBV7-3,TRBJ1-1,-,CASSLWRNTEAFF,TGTGCCAGCAGCTTATGGAGGAACACTGAAGCTTTCTTT
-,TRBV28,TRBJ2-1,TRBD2,CASSFGGRVRGEQFF,TGTGCCAGCAGTTTTGGCGGGAGGGTTAGAGGTGAGCAGTTCTTC
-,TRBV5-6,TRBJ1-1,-,CASSFGRELEAFF,TGTGCCAGCAGCTTTGGCAGGGAACTTGAAGCTTTCTTT
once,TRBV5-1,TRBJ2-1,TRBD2,CASSLASGGYNEQFF,TGCGCCAGCAGCTTGGCTAGCGGAGGCTACAATGAGCAGTTCTTC
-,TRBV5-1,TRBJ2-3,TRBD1,CASTATGASTDTQYF,TGCGCCAGCACCGCGACAGGGGCAAGCACAGATACGCAGTATTTT
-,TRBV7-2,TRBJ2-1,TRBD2,CASSSDTSGNEQFF,TGTGCCAGCAGCTCGGATACTAGCGGCAATGAGCAGTTCTTC
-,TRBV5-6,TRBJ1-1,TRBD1,CASSLAGTGFTEAFF,TGTGCCAGCAGCTTGGCCGGGACAGGGTTTACTGAAGCTTTCTTT
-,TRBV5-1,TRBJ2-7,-,CASSLAGQSYEQYF,TGCGCCAGCAGCTTGGCAGGACAATCCTACGAGCAGTACTTC
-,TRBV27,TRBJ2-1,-,CASRDRDGVWNEQFF,TGTGCCAGCCGTGACCGGGATGGAGTGTGGAATGAGCAGTTCTTC
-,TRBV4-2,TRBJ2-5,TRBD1,CASSQEGGLGETQYF,TGTGCCAGCAGCCAAGAAGGGGGCTTGGGAGAGACCCAGTACTTC
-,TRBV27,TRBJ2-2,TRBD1,CASSLWGGQGDTGELFF,TGTGCCAGCAGTTTATGGGGGGGACAGGGAGACACCGGGGAGCTGTTTTTT
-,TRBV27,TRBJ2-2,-,CASSLYGLITVSDTGELFF,TGTGCCAGCAGTTTATACGGACTAATAACGGTCTCGGACACCGGGGAGCTGTTTTTT
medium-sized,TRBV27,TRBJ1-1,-,CASRSDWTAFAAFF,TGTGCCAGCCGGAGCGACTGGACAGCCTTTGCAGCTTTCTTT
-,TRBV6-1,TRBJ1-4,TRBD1,CASSGSTGDNEKLFF,TGTGCCAGCAGCGGATCGACAGGGGATAATGAAAAACTGTTTTTT
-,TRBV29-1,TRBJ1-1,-,CSVHEGANTEAFF,TGCAGCGTTCATGAGGGCGCTAACACTGAAGCTTTCTTT
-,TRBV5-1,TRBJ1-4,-,CASSLETATNEKLFF,TGCGCCAGCAGCTTGGAGACAGCAACTAATGAAAAACTGTTTTTT
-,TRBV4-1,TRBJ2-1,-,CASSQEDGGLVYEQFF,TGCGCCAGCAGCCAAGAGGATGGAGGGCTCGTCTATGAGCAGTTCTTC
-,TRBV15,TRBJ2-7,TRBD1,CATSRGGQGGEQYF,TGTGCCACCAGCAGAGGGGGACAGGGGGGCGAGCAGTACTTC
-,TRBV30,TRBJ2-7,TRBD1,CAWSGDRGYYEQYF,TGTGCCTGGAGTGGGGACAGGGGCTACTACGAGCAGTACTTC
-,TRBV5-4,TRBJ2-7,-,CASSLGGVGYEQYF,TGTGCCAGCAGCTTAGGGGGTGTGGGCTACGAGCAGTACTTC
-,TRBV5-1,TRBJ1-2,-,CASSLEVADQHYGYTF,TGCGCCAGCAGCTTGGAAGTAGCAGACCAACACTATGGCTACACCTTC
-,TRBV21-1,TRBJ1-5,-,CASSKGTLSGCQPQHF,TGTGCCAGCAGCAAAGGGACATTGAGCGGGTGCCAGCCCCAGCATTTT
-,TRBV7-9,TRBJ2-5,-,CASSYGAGETQYF,TGTGCCAGCAGTTACGGGGCAGGGGAGACCCAGTACTTC
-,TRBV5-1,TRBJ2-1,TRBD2,CASSLASTSGPWDEQFF,TGCGCCAGCAGCTTGGCTTCAACTAGCGGTCCTTGGGATGAGCAGTTCTTC
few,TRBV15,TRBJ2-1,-,CATSGYNEQFF,TGTGCCACCAGCGGGTACAATGAGCAGTTCTTC
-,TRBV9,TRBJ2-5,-,CASSVNPRQETQYF,TGTGCCAGCAGCGTAAATCCCAGACAAGAGACCCAGTACTTC
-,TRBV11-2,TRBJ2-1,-,CASSLEAGIYNEQFF,TGTGCCAGCAGCTTAGAAGCAGGGATCTACAATGAGCAGTTCTTC
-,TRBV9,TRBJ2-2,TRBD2,CASSPGGRTLYESGELFF,TGTGCCAGCAGCCCGGGGGGGCGGACGCTATACGAGAGCGGGGAGCTGTTTTTT